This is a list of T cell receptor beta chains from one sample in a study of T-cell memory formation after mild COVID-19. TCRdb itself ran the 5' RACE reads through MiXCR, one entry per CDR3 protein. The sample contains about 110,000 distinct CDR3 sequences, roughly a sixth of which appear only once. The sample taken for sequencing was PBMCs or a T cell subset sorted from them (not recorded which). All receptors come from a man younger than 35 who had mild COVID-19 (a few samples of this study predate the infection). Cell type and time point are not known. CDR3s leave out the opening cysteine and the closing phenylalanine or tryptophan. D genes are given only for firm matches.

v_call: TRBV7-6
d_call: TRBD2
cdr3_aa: ASSSRRGEGTGELF

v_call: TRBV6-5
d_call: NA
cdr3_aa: ASKGQKQF

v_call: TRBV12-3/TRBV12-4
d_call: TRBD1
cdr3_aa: ASSSRGMNTGELF

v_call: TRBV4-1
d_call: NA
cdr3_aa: ASSQQARGFSTDTQY

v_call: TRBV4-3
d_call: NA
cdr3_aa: ASSQDRGSYGYT

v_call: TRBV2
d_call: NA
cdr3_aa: ASNLARDTQY

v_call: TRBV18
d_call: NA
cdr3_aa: ASSPTSGANVLT

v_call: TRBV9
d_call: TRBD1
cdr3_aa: ASSVASQGAGETQY

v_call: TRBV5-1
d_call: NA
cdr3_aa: ASSSRNEQY

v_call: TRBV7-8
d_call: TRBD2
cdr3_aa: ASSRRLAANNEQF

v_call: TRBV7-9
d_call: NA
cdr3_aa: ASSQERGAGAQETQY

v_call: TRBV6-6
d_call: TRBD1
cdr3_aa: ASSYTTGDAGLKQPQH

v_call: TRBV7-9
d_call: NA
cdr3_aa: ASSPRQPPRAF

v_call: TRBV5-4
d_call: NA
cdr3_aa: ASSFDNTDTQY

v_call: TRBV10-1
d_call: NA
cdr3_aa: ASNSEDTGELF

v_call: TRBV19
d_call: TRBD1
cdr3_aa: ASSNRGVGLYNEQF

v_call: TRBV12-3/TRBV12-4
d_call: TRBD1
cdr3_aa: ASSSSTGGEGTDTQY

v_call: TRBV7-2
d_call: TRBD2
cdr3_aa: ASRPLSGGGYNEQF

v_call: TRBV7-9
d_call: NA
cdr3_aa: ASSNRKGPSYNEQF

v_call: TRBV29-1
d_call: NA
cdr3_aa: SVRRIQETQY

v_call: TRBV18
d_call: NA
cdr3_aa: ASSPENGGTEAF

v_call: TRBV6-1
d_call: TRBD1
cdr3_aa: ASRAGTDGYT

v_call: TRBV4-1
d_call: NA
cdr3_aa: ASSQPTVGRARDTIY

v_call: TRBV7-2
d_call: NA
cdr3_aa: ASSHSPLGEQY

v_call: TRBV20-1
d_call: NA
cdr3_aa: SARDDLSSYEQY

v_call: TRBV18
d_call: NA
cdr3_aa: ASSPTSRQNTEAF

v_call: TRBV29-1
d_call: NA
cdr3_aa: SVQRGDTQY

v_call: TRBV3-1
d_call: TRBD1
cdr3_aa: ASSRGQSNTEAF

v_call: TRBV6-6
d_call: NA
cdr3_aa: ASSYSWTGNTEAF

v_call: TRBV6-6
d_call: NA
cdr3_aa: ASSSLFETQY

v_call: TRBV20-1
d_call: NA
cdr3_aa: SAREGETGNQPQH

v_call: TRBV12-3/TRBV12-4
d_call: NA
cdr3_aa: ASSFEGFDQPQH

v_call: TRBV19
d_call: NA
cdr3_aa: ASSIEGRIETEAF

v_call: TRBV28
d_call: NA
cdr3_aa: ASSTGGRADTQY

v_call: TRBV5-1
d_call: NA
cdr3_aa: ASSLSGGPSNEQF

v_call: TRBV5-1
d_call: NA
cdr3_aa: ASSPDPNTEAF

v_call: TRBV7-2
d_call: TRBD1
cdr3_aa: ASSGPVRNTGVQETQY

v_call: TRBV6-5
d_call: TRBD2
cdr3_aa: ASSYSMRAGAPRETQY

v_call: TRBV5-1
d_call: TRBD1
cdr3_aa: ASSPDREDSPLH

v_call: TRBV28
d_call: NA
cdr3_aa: ASKEGTAIWSH

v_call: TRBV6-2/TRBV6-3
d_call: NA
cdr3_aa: ASSYWEQETQY

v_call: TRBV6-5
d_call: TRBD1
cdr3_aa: ASRPTGGAYNEQF

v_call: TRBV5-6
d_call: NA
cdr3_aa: ASSLRLAYLTYEQY

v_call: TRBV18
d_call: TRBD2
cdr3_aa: ASSPGLAVRRELF

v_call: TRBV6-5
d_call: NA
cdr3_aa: ASSYRAQLFSPLH

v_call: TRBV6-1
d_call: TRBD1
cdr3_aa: ASSEGQGPNYGYT

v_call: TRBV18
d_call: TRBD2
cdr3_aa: ASSLGGSNYEQY

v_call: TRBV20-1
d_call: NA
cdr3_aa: SARDGGSGANVLT

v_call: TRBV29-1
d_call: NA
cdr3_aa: SVEPGAVNEQF

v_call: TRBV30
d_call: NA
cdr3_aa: AWSVRENQPQH

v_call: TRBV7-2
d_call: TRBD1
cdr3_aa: ASSFNRGSLSGANVLT

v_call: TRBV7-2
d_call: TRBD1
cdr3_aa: ASRASGGPNQPQH

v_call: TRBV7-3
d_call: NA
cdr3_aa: ASSFTGVTDTQY

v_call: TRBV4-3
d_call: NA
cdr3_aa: ASSHEFPSARGELF

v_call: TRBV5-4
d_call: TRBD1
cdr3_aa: ASSGRTGSLTEAF

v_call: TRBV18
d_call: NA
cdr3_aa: AGSPWWRNTEAF

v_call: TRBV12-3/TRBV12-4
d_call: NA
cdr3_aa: ASSLNAVGEQY

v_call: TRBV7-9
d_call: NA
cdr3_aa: ASSLTGPETQY

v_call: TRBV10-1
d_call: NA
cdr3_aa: ASSESYRVGDNEQF

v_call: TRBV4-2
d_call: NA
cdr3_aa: ASSQDLAPAYEQY